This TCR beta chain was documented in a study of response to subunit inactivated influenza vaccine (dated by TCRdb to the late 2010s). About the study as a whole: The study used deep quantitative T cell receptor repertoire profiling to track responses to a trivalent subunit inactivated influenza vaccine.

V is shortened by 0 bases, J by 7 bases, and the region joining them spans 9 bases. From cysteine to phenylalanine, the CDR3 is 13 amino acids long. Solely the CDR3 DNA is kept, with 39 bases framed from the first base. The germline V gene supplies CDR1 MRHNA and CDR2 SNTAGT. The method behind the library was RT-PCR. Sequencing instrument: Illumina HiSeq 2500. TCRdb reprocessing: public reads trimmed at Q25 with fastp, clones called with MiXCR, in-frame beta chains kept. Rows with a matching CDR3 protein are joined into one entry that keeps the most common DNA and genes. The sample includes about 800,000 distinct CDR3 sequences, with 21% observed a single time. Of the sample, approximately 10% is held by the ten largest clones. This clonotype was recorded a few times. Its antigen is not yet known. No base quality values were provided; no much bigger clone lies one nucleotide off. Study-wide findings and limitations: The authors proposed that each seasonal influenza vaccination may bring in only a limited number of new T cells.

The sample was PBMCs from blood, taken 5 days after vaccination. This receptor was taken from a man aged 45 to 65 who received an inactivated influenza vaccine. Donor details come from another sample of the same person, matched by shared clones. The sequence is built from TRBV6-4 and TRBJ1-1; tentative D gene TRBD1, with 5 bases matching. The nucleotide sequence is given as TGTGCCAGCAGTGACTCGAGGGACGGTGAAGCTTTCTTT. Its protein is CASSDSRDGEAFF.